What follows are 26 T cell receptor beta chains derived from one specimen sequenced in a study of T cells in localized non-small cell lung cancer. Clones were read by immunoSEQ multiplex PCR, and TCRdb kept only the in-frame ones, dropping some. The table includes about 3,100 clones, almost 25% detected once. The sample here was normal lung tissue next to the tumor, taken before any cancer treatment. The receptors were sampled from a man between 40 and 75 years old with stage III squamous cell lung carcinoma.

This clone qualifies as medium-sized. This chain connects TRBV6-8 to TRBJ1-1, with 8 bases that match TRBD1. This CDR3 spans 15 amino acids. Per germline, CDR1 MNHGY and CDR2 SAAAGT. Trimming cost V 5 bases and J 5 bases; bases outside gene matches: 10. The CDR3 protein is CASSRDRGSLTEAFF. The CDR3 nucleotides read TGTGCCAGCAGTCGCGACAGGGGAAGTCTTACTGAAGCTTTCTTT.

This chain connects TRBV5-1 to TRBJ1-3; 8 bases line up with TRBD1. The CDR3 consists of 15 residues. Germline values: CDR1 SGHRS, CDR2 YFSETQ. Unmatched junction bases numbered 3, after V lost 4 bases and J lost 0 bases. The CDR3 is CASSNGTGSGNTIYF. The CDR3 nucleotides read TGCGCCAGCAGCAACGGGACAGGCTCTGGAAACACCATATATTTT.

This clone was seen more than once but under ten times. CDR3: CAWTPGGPSSPLHF. The CDR3 DNA reads as TGTGCCTGGACCCCCGGGGGGCCGAGTTCACCCCTCCACTTT. The genes are TRBV30 and TRBJ1-6; D is perhaps TRBD1 (6 bases). V dropped 4 bases and J dropped 9 bases, with 16 bases sitting between them. The CDR3 extends over 14 amino acids. Germline V lookup: CDR1 GTSNPN, CDR2 SVGIG (reference sequence).

The chain uses TRBV6-8 and TRBJ1-1; D is uncertain. The CDR3 contains 16 residues. Germline loops: CDR1 MNHGY, CDR2 SAAAGT. V lost 7 bases, J lost 0 bases, and 18 bases lay in between. CDR3 amino acids: CASISFGRSMNTEAFF. The DNA of the CDR3 is TGTGCCAGCATCTCCTTTGGGCGATCCATGAACACTGAAGCTTTCTTT.

The rearrangement uses TRBV15 and TRBJ1-6; 7 bases are shared with TRBD1. CDR1 is LNHNV and CDR2 is YYDKDF in the germline V gene (reference sequence). This CDR3 spans 15 amino acids. The trim removed 0 bases at V and 7 bases at J, leaving 3 bases unmatched. CDR3 protein: CATSRDKGGNSPLHF. The CDR3 bases are TGTGCCACCAGCAGAGATAAAGGGGGCAATTCACCCCTCCACTTT.

The gene calls are TRBV5-1 and TRBJ2-3; 14 nucleotides line up with TRBD2. The CDR3 is 16 amino acids. Trimming took 4 bases from V and 5 from J; bases not matched to a gene: 6. Germline CDR1 SGHRS, CDR2 YFSETQ. As DNA, the CDR3 is TGCGCCAGCAGCACGACTAGCGGGGGGGCCGGAGATACGCAGTATTTT. Translating gives CASSTTSGGAGDTQYF. Together with reference TRBV5-1 and TRBJ2-3, the CDR3 gives the full variable domain: KAGVTQTPRYLIKTRGQQVTLSCSPISGHRSVSWYQQTPGQGLQFLFEYFSETQRNKGNFPGRFSGRQFSNSRSEMNVSTLELGDSALYLCASSTTSGGAGDTQYFGPGTRLTVL.

Sample share makes this clone medium-sized. The CDR3 sequence is CASSFIRGRDTEAFF. In DNA, the CDR3 is TGTGCCAGCAGCTTCATACGGGGAAGGGACACTGAAGCTTTCTTT. This sequence joins TRBV11-3 and TRBJ1-1; the D is unclear. Per germline, CDR1 SGHNT and CDR2 YENEEA. This CDR3 contains 15 residues. The V end lost 3 bases, the J end lost 3 bases, and 14 bases lay between the germline ends.

This clone showed up just a few times. This chain connects TRBV13 to TRBJ2-3; D possibly corresponds to TRBD2 (5 bases). The CDR3 runs to 16 residues. Germline V lookup: CDR1 PRHDT, CDR2 FYEKMQ (reference sequence). Trimming pared 0 bases from V and 6 bases from J, leaving 16 bases between. The CDR3 DNA is TGTGCCAGCAGCTTAGGTACTAGTTGGGCCCTGGATACGCAGTATTTT. Its protein is CASSLGTSWALDTQYF.

The table lists this clone with a few counts. The V and J genes are TRBV28 and TRBJ2-3, with D hard to call. The CDR3 spans 13 residues. The germline V gene encodes CDR1 MDHEN and CDR2 SYDVKM. The V end lost 3 bases, the J end lost 3 bases, and 7 bases lay between the germline ends. The CDR3 loop reads CASSLFPTDTQYF. The CDR3 nucleotides read TGTGCCAGCAGTTTGTTTCCGACAGATACGCAGTATTTT.

The V gene is TRBV11-3, the J gene TRBJ1-1, with a weak D call TRBD1 (5 bases). Trimming left V 0 bases short and J 3 bases short, with 8 bases between. CDR1 is SGHNT and CDR2 is YENEEA in the germline V gene. The CDR3 loop spans 14 amino acids. The CDR3, as DNA: TGTGCCAGCAGCTTAGAGGGGCGTGACACTGAAGCTTTCTTT. Translating gives CASSLEGRDTEAFF.

This clone is labeled as large. The chain links TRBV9 to TRBJ2-1; the D call may be TRBD1 or TRBD2 (6 bases each). The CDR3 spans 16 residues. Looked up from germline, CDR1 is SGDLS and CDR2 is YYNGEE. The V gene lost 0 bases and the J gene lost 3 bases, with 13 bases spanning the gap. In DNA form, the CDR3 reads TGTGCCAGCAGCGTAGGGATGGGGGGCGTCTACAATGAGCAGTTCTTC. It codes for CASSVGMGGVYNEQFF.

V usage is TRBV10-3 and J usage is TRBJ2-5; 12 nucleotides line up with TRBD2. The CDR3 runs 17 residues. V shed 0 bases and J 4 bases; nucleotides not matched to a gene: 6. CDR1 is ENHRY and CDR2 is SYGVKD in the germline V gene. The CDR3 reads CAISESKLAGGPETQYF. The CDR3 nucleotides are TGTGCCATCAGTGAGTCGAAACTAGCGGGGGGACCAGAGACCCAGTACTTC.

This chain connects TRBV28 to TRBJ2-5, with unresolved D. The CDR3 loop spans 15 amino acids. Germline V CDR1 and CDR2: MDHEN, SYDVKM. Deletions cut 2 bases from V and 4 bases from J, with 14 bases between. The CDR3 loop is CASSLGIGLGETQYF. The CDR3 nucleotides read TGTGCCAGCAGTTTAGGGATTGGGTTAGGAGAGACCCAGTACTTC.

The chain links TRBV16 to TRBJ2-1; 11 nucleotides align to TRBD1. The CDR3 runs 16 residues. CDR1 is KGHSY and CDR2 is FQNENV in the germline V gene. Unmatched junction bases numbered 9, after V lost 4 bases and J lost 7 bases. In DNA form, the CDR3 reads TGTGCCAGCAGCCGAACCGGGACAGGGGGAATGAATGAGCAGTTCTTC. As protein: CASSRTGTGGMNEQFF. Full variable domain (rest looked up from reference TRBV16 and TRBJ2-1): GEEVAQTPKHLVRGEGQKAKLYCAPIKGHSYVFWYQQVLKNEFKFLISFQNENVFDETGMPKERFSAKCLPNSPCSLEIQATKLEDSAVYFCASSRTGTGGMNEQFFGPGTRLTVL.

This clone has more than one count but fewer than ten. The chain joins TRBV6-8 to TRBJ1-4; TRBD1 is a possible D gene (6 bases). Trimming stripped 8 bases from V and 3 bases from J, with 16 bases between. Germline V lookup: CDR1 MNHGY, CDR2 SAAAGT. This CDR3 comprises 15 residues. The CDR3 nucleotides read TGTGCCAGCTCCCAGGGGCTGGGGGCTAATGAAAAACTGTTTTTT. Protein sequence: CASSQGLGANEKLFF.

The V gene is TRBV28, the J gene TRBJ1-5; D is uncertain. Deletions cut 6 bases from V and 3 bases from J, with 12 bases between. Germline V CDR1 and CDR2: MDHEN, SYDVKM. The CDR3 runs to 14 residues. The CDR3 loop is CASRPGNHNQPQHF. In DNA, the CDR3 is TGTGCCAGCAGGCCTGGGAATCACAATCAGCCCCAGCATTTT.

This clone is medium-sized. The rearrangement joins TRBV6-8 to TRBJ1-6, with D perhaps matching TRBD1 (5 bases). CDR3 length: 14 amino acids. CDR1 is MNHGY and CDR2 is SAAAGT in the germline V gene. The V gene lost 5 bases and the J gene lost 10 bases, with 15 bases spanning the gap. For the CDR3, the DNA is TGTGCCAGCAGTGCGGGACCGTCGGCGTCACCCCTCCACTTT. Its translation: CASSAGPSASPLHF.

This rearrangement joins TRBV6-8 to TRBJ2-4; perhaps TRBD2 as D (5 bases). In germline, CDR1 is MNHGY, CDR2 SAAAGT. This CDR3 contains 17 residues. The germline V and J ends were trimmed by 5 bases and 8 bases, with 25 bases remaining between them. CDR3 in amino acids: CASSERPPGTVGDIQYF. The CDR3 bases are TGTGCCAGCAGTGAGAGACCGCCTGGTACGGTCGGGGACATTCAGTACTTC.

J is TRBJ1-4 and V is TRBV6-8; 7 positions agree with TRBD1. The junction had 6 bases not matched to a gene; V was cut back by 4 bases and J by 4 bases. The germline V gene has CDR1 MNHGY and CDR2 SAAAGT. This CDR3 is built from 15 residues. For the CDR3, the DNA is TGTGCCAGCAGTTCACCGCGGGACAGTAATGAAAAACTGTTTTTT. Its protein product is CASSSPRDSNEKLFF.

In its sample, this clone ranks as medium-sized (0.01 to 0.1%). This chain connects TRBV6-1 to TRBJ2-3; D not certain. CDR1 is MNHNS and CDR2 is SASEGT in the germline V gene. Trimming removed 0 bases at V and 4 bases at J, with 20 bases between. The CDR3 has 18 residues. Here the CDR3 reads CASSEAPLNRVTPDTQYF. The DNA of the CDR3 is TGTGCCAGCAGTGAAGCGCCATTAAACAGAGTGACGCCAGATACGCAGTATTTT.

This sequence joins TRBV19 and TRBJ1-1; D remains unclear. The germline V and J ends were trimmed by 10 bases and 6 bases, with 21 bases remaining between them. There are 14 residues in the CDR3. Per the germline V gene, CDR1 is LNHDA and CDR2 is SQIVND (reference sequence). The CDR3 DNA reads TGTGCCACGGCCGACCGGGGTTTGGTGGCTGAAGCTTTCTTT. Translation: CATADRGLVAEAFF.

This clone came up a few times. CDR3 residues: CASSQDGGGRYGYTF. The DNA of the CDR3 is TGCGCCAGCAGCCAAGACGGCGGAGGGCGCTATGGCTACACCTTC. This chain connects TRBV4-1 to TRBJ1-2; D uncertain. Germline V CDR1 and CDR2: MGHRA, YSYEKL. CDR3 length: 15 amino acids. V was pared by 0 bases and J by 4 bases, with 12 bases between.

By share of the sample, this clone is medium-sized. This chain uses TRBV28 with TRBJ1-5; a weak D match, TRBD1 (5 bases). V shed 2 bases and J shed 4 bases, with 12 bases lying between them. This CDR3 comprises 15 residues. CDR1 and CDR2 (germline): MDHEN, SYDVKM. CDR3 sequence reads: CASSLSLAGNQPQHF. As DNA, the CDR3 is TGTGCCAGCAGTTTAAGCTTAGCAGGGAATCAGCCCCAGCATTTT.

CDR3 DNA sequence: TGTGCCAGTAGTAGGGCGACGACCGGGACAGACTCCTATAATTCACCCCTCCACTTT. Translated: CASSRATTGTDSYNSPLHF. The chain recombines TRBV19 with TRBJ1-6, with 7 bases lining up with TRBD1. Germline CDR1 LNHDA, CDR2 SQIVND (reference sequence). J lost 0 bases, V lost 4 bases, and 12 bases had no gene match. The CDR3 loop spans 19 amino acids.

V is TRBV5-1 and J is TRBJ1-4; the match to TRBD1 covers 7 bases. CDR3 size: 16 residues. The V and J ends lost 0 bases and 8 bases, in that order; junction bases with no gene match: 10. Germline V gives CDR1 SGHRS, CDR2 YFSETQ. The CDR3 nucleotides read TGCGCCAGCAGCTTGGCGTCGACAGGGCCCCAAGAAAAACTGTTTTTT. It yields the protein CASSLASTGPQEKLFF.

The CDR3 spells CASSLSETGRASLHF. The CDR3, as DNA: TGTGCCAGCAGCTTAAGCGAGACAGGGAGGGCAAGCCTCCACTTT. The rearrangement links TRBV11-3 to TRBJ1-6, with 7 nucleotides matching TRBD1. Germline V gives CDR1 SGHNT, CDR2 YENEEA. J gave up 15 bases and V 2 bases, and 13 bases lay outside the gene matches. This CDR3 spans 15 amino acids. Together with reference TRBV11-3 and TRBJ1-6, the CDR3 gives the full variable domain: EAGVVQSPRYKIIEKKQPVAFWCNPISGHNTLYWYLQNLGQGPELLIRYENEEAVDDSQLPKDRFSAERLKGVDSTLKIQPAELGDSAVYLCASSLSETGRASLHFGNGTRLTVT.